This TCR beta chain was recorded in a study of regulatory T cells in long-lasting Graves disease. The study's findings and limits: New patients shared fewer public clonotypes (over 900) than persistent patients did (about 2,700). The sample size was small, and this may have reduced accuracy.

Notes on this clonotype: Its antigen is not known. One junction end does not reproduce the germline sequence, and a read error may be involved.

This CDR3 region has 14 residues. Germline V gives CDR1 LNHDA, CDR2 SQIVND (reference sequence). As for time point: newly diagnosed GD, antithyroid drugs for less than 3 months. The authors made the TCR library using RNA they extracted from PBMCs. Both iRepertoire HTBI primers and Arm-PCR of CDR3 regions were used to build the TCR beta libraries. In TCRdb, the multiplex PCR reads were re-called with MiXCR into one record per CDR3 protein. The table records hundreds of thousands of distinct CDR3 sequences, about 15% of them present only once. The sample was also reused in another study, on T cells in Graves' hyperthyroidism and ophthalmopathy. From that second work: RT-PCR in the first round (using the HTBI primer set) targeted the TCR CDR3. Most thyroid clonotypes expanded above 0.001 appeared in blood too.

This clonotype was sampled from a woman in her thirties with Graves disease. The J gene is TRBJ2-2, the V gene TRBV19; TRBD1 or TRBD2 may be the D gene (5 bases each). Here the sequenced sample was peripheral blood mononuclear cells (PBMCs), taken at new diagnosis, from a patient treated with antithyroid drugs. CDR3 nucleotides: TGTGCCAGTGGGAAAGGGGCGAACACCGGGGAGCTGTATTTT. It codes for CASGKGANTGELYF.